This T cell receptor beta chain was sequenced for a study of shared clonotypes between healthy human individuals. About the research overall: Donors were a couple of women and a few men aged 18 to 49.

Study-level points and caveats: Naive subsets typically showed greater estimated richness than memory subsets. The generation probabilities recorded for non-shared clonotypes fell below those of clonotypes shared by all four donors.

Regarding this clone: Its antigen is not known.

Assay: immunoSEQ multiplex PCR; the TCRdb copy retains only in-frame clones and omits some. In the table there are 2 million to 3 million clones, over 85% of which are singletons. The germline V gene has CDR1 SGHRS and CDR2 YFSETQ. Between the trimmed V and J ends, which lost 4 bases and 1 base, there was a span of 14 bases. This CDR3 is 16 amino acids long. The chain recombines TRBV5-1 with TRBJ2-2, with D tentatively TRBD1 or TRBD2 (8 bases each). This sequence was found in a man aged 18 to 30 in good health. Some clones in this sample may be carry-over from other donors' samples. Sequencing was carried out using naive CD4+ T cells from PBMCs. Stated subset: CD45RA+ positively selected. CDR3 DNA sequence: TGCGCCAGCAGCCCGGGGGGGACAGGGAACACCGGGGAGCTGTTTTTT. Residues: CASSPGGTGNTGELFF. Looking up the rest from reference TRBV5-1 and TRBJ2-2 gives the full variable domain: KAGVTQTPRYLIKTRGQQVTLSCSPISGHRSVSWYQQTPGQGLQFLFEYFSETQRNKGNFPGRFSGRQFSNSRSEMNVSTLELGDSALYLCASSPGGTGNTGELFFGEGSRLTVL.